A single sample is the source of the 4 T cell receptor beta chains below, sequenced in a study of blood T cell repertoires in COVID-19 (dated by TCRdb to the early 2020s). The library was obtained by the immunoSEQ multiplex PCR assay. TCRdb's version of the immuneACCESS table is confined to in-frame rearrangements and falls short of the full clone set. An unresolved V gene accounts for under half of the shortfall where checked; the remainder is of unknown origin. The sample profile shows approximately 150,000 clones; roughly three quarters of them were found once. The ten largest make up roughly 8.7% of the sample. The sample comprised peripheral blood. The source is a man aged 50 or older with active or convalescent COVID-19.

The chain combines TRBV19 with TRBJ1-2; the D gene is possibly TRBD1 (5 bases). V shed 3 bases and J shed 0 bases, with 11 bases lying between them. CDR1 LNHDA and CDR2 SQIVND come from the germline V gene (reference sequence). The CDR3 runs 15 residues. The CDR3 spells CASSMKTAANYGYTF. The CDR3 DNA reads TGTGCCAGTAGTATGAAGACAGCAGCTAACTATGGCTACACCTTC.

This chain joins TRBV19 and TRBJ2-4, with D possibly being TRBD1 (6 bases). CDR3 length: 14 amino acids. CDR1 is LNHDA, CDR2 SQIVND, per germline (reference sequence). V was clipped by 2 bases and J by 7 bases, with 12 bases between them. CDR3 sequence (DNA): TGTGCCAGTAGTATACTACAGGGTCGGAACATTCAGTACTTC. It encodes CASSILQGRNIQYF.

The chain employs TRBV9 and TRBJ2-2; 11 bases are a match to TRBD2. After removal of 0 bases from V and 4 bases from J, the junction contained 8 bases not matched to a gene. Germline CDR1 reads SGDLS; CDR2 reads YYNGEE. The CDR3 extends over 18 amino acids. In DNA, the CDR3 is TGTGCCAGCAGCGTAGGGCTAGCGGGAGGCTCGGGCACCGGGGAGCTGTTTTTT. Translation: CASSVGLAGGSGTGELFF.

This clone was counted once. V and J are TRBV19 and TRBJ1-2; 9 bases map to TRBD1. The CDR3 is 18 amino acids. With V trimmed by 5 bases and J by 2 bases, 15 bases remained unmatched. Germline V gene sequence: CDR1 LNHDA, CDR2 SQIVND (reference sequence). Here the CDR3 DNA reads TGTGCCAGTAGTGCTCTAGAGTATGGCGGACAGGGGAACTATGGCTACACCTTC. Protein: CASSALEYGGQGNYGYTF.